The 10 T cell receptor beta chains below all came from one sample that was sequenced in a study of cytomegalovirus exposure and HLA in healthy donors. The protocol was immunoSEQ multiplex PCR, while the TCRdb copy is restricted to in-frame clones and leaves out a portion. In the table there are 65,000 to 75,000 clones, 85% to 95% of which are singletons. Input material: PBMCs. The receptors were sampled from a man between 18 and 35 years old in good health and CMV-seropositive.

This rearrangement joins TRBV5-1 to TRBJ2-3; 7 bases match TRBD2. The CDR3 runs 15 residues. In germline, CDR1 is SGHRS, CDR2 YFSETQ. Trimming removed 0 bases from V and 5 bases from J; junction bases left unmatched: 6. CDR3 in amino acids: CASSLDARERDTQYF. In DNA form, the CDR3 reads TGCGCCAGCAGCTTGGATGCGCGGGAGAGAGATACGCAGTATTTT. The whole variable domain, remainder taken from reference TRBV5-1 and TRBJ2-3, is KAGVTQTPRYLIKTRGQQVTLSCSPISGHRSVSWYQQTPGQGLQFLFEYFSETQRNKGNFPGRFSGRQFSNSRSEMNVSTLELGDSALYLCASSLDARERDTQYFGPGTRLTVL.

The V gene is TRBV7-3, the J gene TRBJ2-1, with 9 bases fitting TRBD2. CDR1 is SGHTA and CDR2 is FQGTGA in the germline V gene. This CDR3 region has 15 residues. Trimming at V came to 3 bases and at J to 6 bases, leaving 6 bases not matched to a gene. The CDR3 DNA reads as TGTGCCAGCAGCTTCCTAGCGGGATCGAGCAATGAGCAGTTCTTC. Translation: CASSFLAGSSNEQFF.

The chain combines TRBV6-6 with TRBJ2-7; 10 bases are shared with TRBD2. Germline CDR1 MNHNY, CDR2 SVGAGI (reference sequence). The V segment lost 0 bases and the J segment 6 bases; nucleotides outside the gene matches: 8. The CDR3 runs 16 residues. CDR3 in amino acids: CASSYSRAGGPSEQYF. In DNA, the CDR3 is TGTGCCAGCAGTTACTCGAGAGCGGGAGGGCCCAGCGAGCAGTACTTC.

This clone was seen just once. This chain links TRBV6-1 with TRBJ2-1; D uncertain. With 2 bases removed from V and 2 bases from J, the gap between germline ends came to 13 bases. Germline V CDR1 and CDR2: MNHNS, SASEGT. The length of the CDR3 is 16 residues. In DNA form, the CDR3 reads TGTGCCAGCAGTGAATTTCGGGTTCCCCCCTACAATGAGCAGTTCTTC. Translated, it gives CASSEFRVPPYNEQFF.

The chain uses TRBV15 and TRBJ1-4, with D unresolved. The CDR3 contains 14 residues. V was cut by 1 base and J by 4 bases, with 7 bases left in between. Germline values: CDR1 LNHNV, CDR2 YYDKDF (reference sequence). The CDR3 DNA reads TGTGCCACCAGCAGAGTGGGCCTTAATGAAAAACTGTTTTTT. Translated: CATSRVGLNEKLFF.

This sequence joins TRBV29-1 and TRBJ2-1; D is possibly TRBD1 (6 bases). Trimming cost V 5 bases and J 4 bases, with 9 bases left between them. The germline V gene encodes CDR1 SQVTM and CDR2 ANQGSEA. There are 12 residues in the CDR3. CDR3 sequence (DNA): TGCAGCGTTTCTGACAGGTACAATGAGCAGTTCTTC. Protein product: CSVSDRYNEQFF.

The genes are TRBV28 and TRBJ2-7; maybe TRBD1 (6 bases). Germline CDR1 reads MDHEN; CDR2 reads SYDVKM. The CDR3 spans 14 residues. V gave up 2 bases and J gave up 1 base, with 9 bases separating them. CDR3 sequence reads: CASSLTGISYEQYF. In nucleotides, the CDR3 is TGTGCCAGCAGTTTAACAGGGATTTCCTACGAGCAGTACTTC.

The V call is TRBV6-6, the J call TRBJ2-7, with 9 bases lining up with TRBD1. After removal of 0 bases from V and 0 bases from J, the junction contained 3 bases not matched to a gene. The CDR3 has 16 amino acids. Germline lookup yields CDR1 MNHNY and CDR2 SVGAGI (reference sequence). The CDR3 loop is CASSYSSDRGSYEQYF. CDR3 DNA: TGTGCCAGCAGTTACTCGTCGGACAGGGGCTCCTACGAGCAGTACTTC.

The chain carries TRBV6-6 and TRBJ2-3; the match to TRBD2 covers 13 bases. Losses at the gene ends were 4 bases for V and 11 bases for J; bases not matched to a gene: 6. CDR3 length equals 14 residues. The germline CDR1 and CDR2 sequences are MNHNY and SVGAGI (reference sequence). The CDR3 DNA reads as TGTGCCAGCAGTTCTGGACTAGCGGGAGTTCAGCAGTATTTT. It translates to CASSSGLAGVQQYF.

The chain combines TRBV28 with TRBJ2-7; 12 nucleotides align to TRBD2. The CDR3 has 14 amino acids. Germline CDR1 MDHEN, CDR2 SYDVKM. The V gene end was trimmed by 4 bases and the J gene end by 7 bases; junction bases not matched to a gene: 5. CDR3 loop: CASSSTSGRLEQYF. The CDR3 DNA sequence: TGTGCCAGCAGTTCGACTAGCGGGAGATTGGAGCAGTACTTC. The full variable domain, its missing parts supplied by reference TRBV28 and TRBJ2-7, is DVKVTQSSRYLVKRTGEKVFLECVQDMDHENMFWYRQDPGLGLRLIYFSYDVKMKEKGDIPEGYSVSREKKERFSLILESASTNQTSMYLCASSSTSGRLEQYFGPGTRLTVT.